This T cell receptor beta chain was found in a study of cytomegalovirus exposure and HLA in healthy donors. Study findings and constraints: Presence/absence analysis assumed near-uniform sequencing depth across donors. Common viral pathogens seemed to be connected with several of the most significant clusters, according to a later analysis.

The PCR contained 60 Vbeta and 13 Jbeta primers. Clones were read by immunoSEQ multiplex PCR, and TCRdb kept only the in-frame ones, dropping some. The sample lists 240,000 or so clones, about 81% seen once, with 7% to 9% in the top ten. After removal of 0 bases from V and 7 bases from J, the junction contained 5 bases not matched to a gene. The CDR3 consists of 16 residues. Germline CDR1 is SEHNR and CDR2 is FQNEAQ (reference sequence). Worth noting for this clone: Its antigen is undetermined.

The sequencing input was PBMCs. The chain carries TRBV7-9 and TRBJ1-4; 10 nucleotides line up with TRBD1. The sequence was obtained from a woman in her fifties or sixties in good health and CMV-seropositive. CDR3 DNA sequence: TGTGCCAGCAGCTTAGCACCCGGGACAGGGGTTGAAAAACTGTTTTTT. This sequence encodes CASSLAPGTGVEKLFF.